The present TCR beta chain was sequenced within a study of cytomegalovirus exposure and HLA in healthy donors. Sequencing was performed with immunoSEQ multiplex PCR; in TCRdb, only in-frame clones are kept and a portion is missing. The table lists roughly 120,000 clones, approximately 89% of them singletons. General study findings and limits: The study put 150 to 200 TCR beta chains on its list as cytomegalovirus-associated. Reported performance of the classifier showed diagnosis of cytomegalovirus status with high specificity and sensitivity. Rare sequences made up most TCRs, while some public TCRs were found in many donors. There were a few CMV-associated chains whose specificity for CMV antigens was confirmed in vitro.

In the case of this clone: Its antigen remains unknown.

From germline, CDR1 is MDHEN and CDR2 SYDVKM. V was clipped by 5 bases and J by 2 bases; unmatched bases: 12. This CDR3 is 18 amino acids long. What was sequenced was PBMCs. The rearrangement joins TRBV28 to TRBJ2-7; 13 nucleotides match TRBD2. This clonotype was obtained from a man younger than 35 in good health and CMV-seronegative. The CDR3 region has the DNA TGTGCCAGCAGTCCCTTAGGACTAGCGGGGGTTATTGCCTACGAGCAGTACTTC. Encoded protein: CASSPLGLAGVIAYEQYF.